This TCR beta chain derives from a study of blood T cell repertoires in COVID-19. Whole-study context: The United States, Italy and Spain were the sources of the acute and convalescent COVID-19 samples. From T cells, B-cell-depleted T cells, or PBMCs came the material, which was cDNA or gDNA.

The germline gives CDR1 MNHEY, CDR2 SVGEGT. Trimming at V came to 4 bases and at J to 4 bases, leaving 7 bases not matched to a gene. The CDR3 runs 19 residues. Libraries were prepared by immunoSEQ multiplex PCR; TCRdb keeps only in-frame clonotypes and omits some of them. The table shows roughly 75,000 clones, with about nine tenths occurring only once. The receptor's source is a human donor in a cohort sampled during active COVID-19. Sequences were obtained from peripheral blood. The V call is TRBV6-2 or TRBV6-3, the J call TRBJ2-6; 16 bases map to TRBD2. The CDR3 loop reads CASSSAGTSGGAGANVLTF. CDR3 coding DNA: TGTGCCAGCAGTTCCGCCGGGACTAGCGGGGGGGCGGGGGCCAACGTCCTGACTTTC.